This T cell receptor (beta chain) was documented in a study of a mutant IDH1 vaccine in newly diagnosed glioma. Study information: At weeks 1, 3, 5, 7, 11, 15, 19 and 23, patients received a vaccination, eight in all.

Regarding time point: week 5, during vaccination. Vaccinated patients received 300 ug of mutant IDH1 20-mer peptide per dose, with topical imiquimod. Tumors from donors were new WHO grade 3 or 4 IDH1-mutant astrocytomas with ATRX loss. About this clone itself: Its specificity is unknown.

Study-wide findings and caveats: A vaccine-induced immune response developed in roughly 93% of the patients.

Sequencing used immunoSEQ multiplex PCR; TCRdb keeps in-frame clones, though not all of them. The sample lists 11,000 or so clones, around nine tenths seen once, with about 5.9% in the top ten. The germline V gene encodes CDR1 MNHNY and CDR2 SVGAGI (reference sequence). This CDR3 is built from 12 residues. V shed 8 bases and J shed 4 bases, with 11 bases lying between them. This sample comprised PBMCs, obtained from a glioma patient whose treatment included an IDH1 peptide vaccine. The gene calls are TRBV6-6 and TRBJ1-1; tentative D call: TRBD1 (6 bases). This receptor was identified in a woman aged 40 to 49 with glioma. Some clones in this sample may be carry-over from other donors' samples. In nucleotides, the CDR3 is TGTGCCAGCGGGGGCATTGGCACTGAAGCTTTCTTT. Its protein is CASGGIGTEAFF.